This passage covers 9 T cell receptor beta chains from one sample sequenced in a study of blood T cell repertoires in COVID-19 (dated by TCRdb to about 2020). The library was generated by the immunoSEQ multiplex PCR assay. The table was pulled from immuneACCESS by TCRdb, which kept in-frame rearrangements only. Such tables lose some clones; where checked, under half of the loss comes from unresolved V genes, and the rest has no known cause. This sample lists over 200,000 clones; 80% to 90% were detected once. The ten most abundant clones make up about 9% of the sample. Sample: PBMCs or T cells enriched from blood (not recorded which). The receptors stem from a man in his forties who had recovered from COVID-19.

This sequence joins TRBV7-6 and TRBJ2-5; a weak D match, TRBD2 (6 bases). The CDR3 spans 16 residues. CDR1 and CDR2 (germline): SGHVS, FNYEAQ. V was pared by 7 bases and J by 3 bases, with 21 bases between. CDR3 coding DNA: TGTGCCAGCACCCTAATGGGAGTACTAGCTAAAGAGACCCAGTACTTC. It codes for CASTLMGVLAKETQYF.

This clone was seen repeatedly, ten times or more. The rearrangement uses TRBV11-2 and TRBJ1-5, with 11 bases matching TRBD1. With V trimmed by 3 bases and J by 4 bases, 2 bases remained unmatched. The CDR3 loop spans 15 amino acids. Germline lookup yields CDR1 SGHAT and CDR2 FQNNGV. The CDR3 nucleotides are TGTGCCAGCAGCTTTGGACAGGGGGCGAATCAGCCCCAGCATTTT. Translated, it gives CASSFGQGANQPQHF.

In its sample, this clone was seen a few times. CDR3 DNA: TGTGCCAGCAGCGTAGGACTAACCCACAGTGAAAAACTGTTTTTT. It specifies CASSVGLTHSEKLFF. This sequence joins TRBV9 and TRBJ1-4; D unresolved. Trimming shortened V by 0 bases and J by 7 bases, and 13 bases separated the two germline ends. The CDR3 is made up of 15 amino acids. Germline V gene data show CDR1 as SGDLS and CDR2 as YYNGEE.

The V gene is TRBV18, the J gene TRBJ1-2; 7 nucleotides match TRBD1. This CDR3 is 14 amino acids long. From germline, CDR1 is KGHSH and CDR2 LQKENI. Trimming cost V 3 bases and J 7 bases; bases outside gene matches: 8. CDR3 coding DNA: TGTGCCAGCTCACCCCAGACAGGGTACGGTGGCTACACCTTC. It translates to CASSPQTGYGGYTF.

Only one count was recorded for this clone. V gene TRBV19 combines with J gene TRBJ1-1; 10 bases line up with TRBD1. This CDR3 has 15 residues. V lost 2 bases to trimming and J lost 4 bases; unmatched junction nucleotides: 4. Germline values: CDR1 LNHDA, CDR2 SQIVND (reference sequence). For the CDR3, the DNA is TGTGCCAGTAGTATATGGGGACAGGGGAGCACTGAAGCTTTCTTT. As protein: CASSIWGQGSTEAFF.

V gene TRBV5-8 combines with J gene TRBJ1-4; 9 bases match TRBD1. Germline V CDR1 and CDR2: SGHTS, YDEGEE. The CDR3 is made up of 15 amino acids. V shed 5 bases and J 5 bases; nucleotides not matched to a gene: 7. CDR3 residues: CASSRTGVRNEKLFF. DNA of the CDR3: TGTGCCAGCAGTCGGACAGGGGTCCGGAATGAAAAACTGTTTTTT.

V is TRBV4-1 and J is TRBJ1-2; 9 bases line up with TRBD1. This CDR3 has 17 amino acids. The V segment lost 2 bases and the J segment 5 bases; nucleotides outside the gene matches: 12. Per germline, CDR1 MGHRA and CDR2 YSYEKL. CDR3 sequence (DNA): TGCGCCAGCAGCCAAATCCTAGCCCGGGACAGGGTATATGGCTACACCTTC. It is translated as CASSQILARDRVYGYTF.

V usage is TRBV7-3 and J usage is TRBJ2-5; the match to TRBD2 covers 9 bases. Per the germline V gene, CDR1 is SGHTA and CDR2 is FQGTGA. The V segment lost 5 bases and the J segment 2 bases; nucleotides outside the gene matches: 9. The CDR3 has 16 residues. DNA of the CDR3: TGTGCCAGCAGCCCTCAGGCTAGCGGGGCACAAGAGACCCAGTACTTC. This translates into CASSPQASGAQETQYF.

This sequence joins TRBV29-1 and TRBJ2-5; D gene uncertain. Between the trimmed V and J ends, which lost 5 bases and 4 bases, there was a span of 8 bases. The length of the CDR3 is 11 residues. Germline V gene data show CDR1 as SQVTM and CDR2 as ANQGSEA. In DNA, the CDR3 is TGCAGCGTTCGGTTTGGAGAGACCCAGTACTTC. As protein: CSVRFGETQYF. Complete variable domain (other parts from reference TRBV29-1 and TRBJ2-5): SAVISQKPSRDICQRGTSLTIQCQVDSQVTMMFWYRQQPGQSLTLIATANQGSEATYESGFVIDKFPISRPNLTFSTLTVSNMSPEDSSIYLCSVRFGETQYFGPGTRLLVL.